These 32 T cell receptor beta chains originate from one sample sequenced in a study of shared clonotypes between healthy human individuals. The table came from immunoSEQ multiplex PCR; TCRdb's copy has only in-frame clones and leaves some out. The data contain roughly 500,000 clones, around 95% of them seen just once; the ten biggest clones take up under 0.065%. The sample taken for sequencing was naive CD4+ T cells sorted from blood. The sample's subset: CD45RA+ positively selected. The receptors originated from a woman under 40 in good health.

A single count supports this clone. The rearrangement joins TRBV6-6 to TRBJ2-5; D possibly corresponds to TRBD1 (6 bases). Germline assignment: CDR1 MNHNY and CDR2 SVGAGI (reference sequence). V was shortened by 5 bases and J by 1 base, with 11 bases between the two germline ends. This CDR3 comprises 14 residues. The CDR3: CASSKQGLQETQYF. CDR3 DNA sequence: TGTGCCAGCAGTAAACAGGGCCTCCAAGAGACCCAGTACTTC.

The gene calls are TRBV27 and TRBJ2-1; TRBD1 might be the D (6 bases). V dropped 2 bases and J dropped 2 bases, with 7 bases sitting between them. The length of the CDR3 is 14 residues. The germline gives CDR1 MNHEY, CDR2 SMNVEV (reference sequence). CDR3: CASSLRQAYNEQFF. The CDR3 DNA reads TGTGCCAGCAGTTTAAGACAGGCCTACAATGAGCAGTTCTTC.

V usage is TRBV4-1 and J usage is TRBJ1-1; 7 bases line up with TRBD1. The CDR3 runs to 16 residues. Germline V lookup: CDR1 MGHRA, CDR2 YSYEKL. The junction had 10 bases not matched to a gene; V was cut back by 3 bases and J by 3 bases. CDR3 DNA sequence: TGCGCCAGCAGCCAGGGAAATTACAGGGGTGACACTGAAGCTTTCTTT. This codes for CASSQGNYRGDTEAFF.

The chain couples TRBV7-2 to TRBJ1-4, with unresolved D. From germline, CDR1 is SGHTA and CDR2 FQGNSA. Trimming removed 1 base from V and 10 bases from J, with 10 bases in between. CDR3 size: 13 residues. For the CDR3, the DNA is TGTGCCAGCAGCTTAGGAGGGCGAGTAAAACTGTTTTTT. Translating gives CASSLGGRVKLFF.

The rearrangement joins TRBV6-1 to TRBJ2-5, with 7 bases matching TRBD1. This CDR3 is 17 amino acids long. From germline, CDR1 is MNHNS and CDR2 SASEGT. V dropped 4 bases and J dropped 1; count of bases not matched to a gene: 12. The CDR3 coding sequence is TGTGCCAGCAGTGGGACGACAGGGTTCTTTATCCAAGAGACCCAGTACTTC. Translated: CASSGTTGFFIQETQYF.

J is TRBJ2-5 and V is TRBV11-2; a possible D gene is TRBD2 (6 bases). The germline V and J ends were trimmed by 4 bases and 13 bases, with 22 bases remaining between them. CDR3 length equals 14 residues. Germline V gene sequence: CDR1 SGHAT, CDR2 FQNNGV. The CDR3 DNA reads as TGTGCCAGCAGCTCTCCTAAGGGACTCGAAGATCGGTACTTC. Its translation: CASSSPKGLEDRYF.

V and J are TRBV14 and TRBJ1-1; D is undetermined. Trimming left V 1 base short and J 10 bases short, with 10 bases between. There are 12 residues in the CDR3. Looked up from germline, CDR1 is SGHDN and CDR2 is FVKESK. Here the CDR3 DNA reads TGTGCCAGCAGCCAAGTGGTTTGGGCAGCTTTCTTT. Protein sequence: CASSQVVWAAFF.

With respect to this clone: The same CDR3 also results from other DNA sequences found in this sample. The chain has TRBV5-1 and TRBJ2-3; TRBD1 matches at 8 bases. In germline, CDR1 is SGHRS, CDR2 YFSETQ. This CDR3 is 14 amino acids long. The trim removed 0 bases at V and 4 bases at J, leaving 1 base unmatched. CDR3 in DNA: TGCGCCAGCAGCTTGGCAGGGGGCCCAGATACGCAGTATTTT. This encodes CASSLAGGPDTQYF.

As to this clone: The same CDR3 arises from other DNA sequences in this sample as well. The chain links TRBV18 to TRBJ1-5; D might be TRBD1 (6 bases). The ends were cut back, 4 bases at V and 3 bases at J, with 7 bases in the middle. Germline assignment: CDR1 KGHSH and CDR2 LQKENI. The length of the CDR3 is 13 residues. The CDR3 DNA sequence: TGTGCCAGCTCACAGGGGGACAATCAGCCCCAGCATTTT. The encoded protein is CASSQGDNQPQHF.

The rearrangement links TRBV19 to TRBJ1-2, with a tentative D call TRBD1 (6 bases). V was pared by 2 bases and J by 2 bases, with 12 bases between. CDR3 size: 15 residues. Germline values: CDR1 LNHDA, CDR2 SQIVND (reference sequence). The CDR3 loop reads CASSITGGHNYGYTF. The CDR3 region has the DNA TGTGCCAGTAGTATAACCGGGGGGCACAACTATGGCTACACCTTC.

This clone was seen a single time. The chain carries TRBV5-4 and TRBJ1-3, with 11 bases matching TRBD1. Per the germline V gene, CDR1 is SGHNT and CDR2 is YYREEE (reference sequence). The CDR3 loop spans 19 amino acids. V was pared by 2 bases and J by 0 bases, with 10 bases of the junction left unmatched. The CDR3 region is CASSFGTGGRFVSGNTIYF. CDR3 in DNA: TGTGCCAGCAGCTTTGGGACAGGGGGGAGATTCGTCTCTGGAAACACCATATATTTT.

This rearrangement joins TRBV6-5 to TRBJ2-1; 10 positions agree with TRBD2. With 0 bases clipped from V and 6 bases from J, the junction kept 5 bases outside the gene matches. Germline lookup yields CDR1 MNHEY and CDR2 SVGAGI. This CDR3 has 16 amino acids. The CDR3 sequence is CASSYSTLAGSNEQFF. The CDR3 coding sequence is TGTGCCAGCAGTTACTCGACACTAGCGGGAAGCAATGAGCAGTTCTTC.

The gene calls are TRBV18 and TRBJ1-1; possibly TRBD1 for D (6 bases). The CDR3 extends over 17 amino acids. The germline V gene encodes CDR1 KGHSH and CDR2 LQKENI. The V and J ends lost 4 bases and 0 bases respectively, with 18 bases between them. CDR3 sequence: CASSRRGAPTMNTEAFF. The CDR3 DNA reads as TGTGCCAGCTCACGGAGGGGGGCCCCTACTATGAACACTGAAGCTTTCTTT.

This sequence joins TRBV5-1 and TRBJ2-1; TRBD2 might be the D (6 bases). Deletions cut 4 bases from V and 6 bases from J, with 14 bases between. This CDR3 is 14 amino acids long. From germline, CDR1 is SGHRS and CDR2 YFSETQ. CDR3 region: CASSIGTPLNEQFF. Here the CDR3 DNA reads TGCGCCAGCAGCATCGGGACTCCGCTCAATGAGCAGTTCTTC. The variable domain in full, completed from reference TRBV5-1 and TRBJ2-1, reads KAGVTQTPRYLIKTRGQQVTLSCSPISGHRSVSWYQQTPGQGLQFLFEYFSETQRNKGNFPGRFSGRQFSNSRSEMNVSTLELGDSALYLCASSIGTPLNEQFFGPGTRLTVL.

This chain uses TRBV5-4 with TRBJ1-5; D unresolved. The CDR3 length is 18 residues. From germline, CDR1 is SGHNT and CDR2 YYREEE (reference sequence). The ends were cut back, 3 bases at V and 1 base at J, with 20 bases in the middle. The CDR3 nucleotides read TGTGCCAGCAGCTGCTGTACGAATTACATAGGGAGCAATCAGCCCCAGCATTTT. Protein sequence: CASSCCTNYIGSNQPQHF.

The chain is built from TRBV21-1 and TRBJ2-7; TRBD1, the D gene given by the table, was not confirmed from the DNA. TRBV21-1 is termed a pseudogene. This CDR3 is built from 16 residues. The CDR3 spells CASSKISPGRVHEQYF. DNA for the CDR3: TGTGCCAGCAGCAAAATTTCGCCAGGTCGTGTCCACGAGCAGTACTTC.

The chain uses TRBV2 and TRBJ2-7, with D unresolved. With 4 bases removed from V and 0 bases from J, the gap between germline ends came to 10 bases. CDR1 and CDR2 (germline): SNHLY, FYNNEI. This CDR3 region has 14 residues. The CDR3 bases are TGTGCCAGCAGTGTCCGACGCGACTCCTACGAGCAGTACTTC. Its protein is CASSVRRDSYEQYF.

The CDR3 spells CASSVLGNPLSGNTIYF. The DNA of the CDR3 is TGTGCCAGCAGCGTACTGGGGAACCCACTCTCTGGAAACACCATATATTTT. This chain uses TRBV9 with TRBJ1-3, with no clear D. The length of the CDR3 is 17 residues. The V gene's germline CDR1 is SGDLS and CDR2 YYNGEE. V lost 1 base to trimming and J lost 0 bases, with 14 bases between them.

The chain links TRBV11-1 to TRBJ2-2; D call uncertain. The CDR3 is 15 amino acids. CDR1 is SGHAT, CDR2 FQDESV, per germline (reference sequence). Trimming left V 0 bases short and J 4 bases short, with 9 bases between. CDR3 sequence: CASSLASWGTGELFF. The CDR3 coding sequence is TGTGCCAGCAGCTTAGCCTCCTGGGGCACCGGGGAGCTGTTTTTT.

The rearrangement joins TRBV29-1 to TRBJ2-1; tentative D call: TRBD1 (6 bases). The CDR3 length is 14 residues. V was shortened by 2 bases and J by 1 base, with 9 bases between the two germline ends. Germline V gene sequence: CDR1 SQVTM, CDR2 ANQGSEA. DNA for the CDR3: TGCAGCGTTGAACAGGGGCCATCCTACAATGAGCAGTTCTTC. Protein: CSVEQGPSYNEQFF.

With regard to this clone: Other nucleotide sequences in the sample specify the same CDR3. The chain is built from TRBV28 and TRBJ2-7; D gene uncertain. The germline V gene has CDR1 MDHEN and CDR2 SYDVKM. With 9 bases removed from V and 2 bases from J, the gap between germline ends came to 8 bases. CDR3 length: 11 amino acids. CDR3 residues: CASAGPYEQYF. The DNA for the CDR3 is TGTGCCAGTGCTGGTCCCTACGAGCAGTACTTC. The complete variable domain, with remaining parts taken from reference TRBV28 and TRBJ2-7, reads DVKVTQSSRYLVKRTGEKVFLECVQDMDHENMFWYRQDPGLGLRLIYFSYDVKMKEKGDIPEGYSVSREKKERFSLILESASTNQTSMYLCASAGPYEQYFGPGTRLTVT.

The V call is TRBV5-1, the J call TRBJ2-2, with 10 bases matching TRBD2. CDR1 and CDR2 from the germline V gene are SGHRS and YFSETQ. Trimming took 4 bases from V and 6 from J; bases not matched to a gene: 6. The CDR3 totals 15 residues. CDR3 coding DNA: TGCGCCAGCAGCGCCCCTAGCGGGAGTCCCGGGGAGCTGTTTTTT. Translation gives CASSAPSGSPGELFF.

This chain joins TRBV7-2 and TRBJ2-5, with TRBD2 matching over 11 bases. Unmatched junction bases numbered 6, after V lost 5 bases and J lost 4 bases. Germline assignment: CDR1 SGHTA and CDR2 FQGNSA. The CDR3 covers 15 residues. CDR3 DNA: TGTGCCAGCAGCAAGAGACTAGCGGGAACAGAGACCCAGTACTTC. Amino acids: CASSKRLAGTETQYF.

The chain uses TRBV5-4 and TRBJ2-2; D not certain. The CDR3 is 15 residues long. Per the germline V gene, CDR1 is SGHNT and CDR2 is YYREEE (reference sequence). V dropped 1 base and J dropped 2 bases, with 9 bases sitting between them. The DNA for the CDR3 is TGTGCCAGCAGCTTGTCGACCTATAACACCGGGGAGCTGTTTTTT. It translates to CASSLSTYNTGELFF.

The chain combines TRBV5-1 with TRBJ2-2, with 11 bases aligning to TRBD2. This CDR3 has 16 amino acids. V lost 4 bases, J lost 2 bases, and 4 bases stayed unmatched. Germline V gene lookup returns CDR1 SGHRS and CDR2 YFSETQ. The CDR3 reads CASSPTSGANTGELFF. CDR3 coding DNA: TGCGCCAGCAGCCCGACTAGCGGGGCAAACACCGGGGAGCTGTTTTTT.

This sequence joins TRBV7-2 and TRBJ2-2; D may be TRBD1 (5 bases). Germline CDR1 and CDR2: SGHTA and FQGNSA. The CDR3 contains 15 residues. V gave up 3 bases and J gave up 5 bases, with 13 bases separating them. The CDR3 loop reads CASSFRTPWTGELFF. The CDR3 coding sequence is TGTGCCAGCAGCTTTAGGACACCTTGGACCGGGGAGCTGTTTTTT.

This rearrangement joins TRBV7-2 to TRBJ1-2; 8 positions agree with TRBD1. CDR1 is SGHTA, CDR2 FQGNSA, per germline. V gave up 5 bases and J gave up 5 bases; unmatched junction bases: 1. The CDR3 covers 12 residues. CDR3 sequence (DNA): TGTGCCAGCAGCGGACAGGGTTATGGCTACACCTTC. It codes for CASSGQGYGYTF.

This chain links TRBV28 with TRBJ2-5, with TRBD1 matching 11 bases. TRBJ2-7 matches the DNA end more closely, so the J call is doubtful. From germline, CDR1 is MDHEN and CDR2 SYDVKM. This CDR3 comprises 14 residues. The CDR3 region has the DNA TGTGCCAGCAGTTACGGACAGGGGGCCTTCGAGCAGTACTTC. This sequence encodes CASSYGQGAFEQYF.

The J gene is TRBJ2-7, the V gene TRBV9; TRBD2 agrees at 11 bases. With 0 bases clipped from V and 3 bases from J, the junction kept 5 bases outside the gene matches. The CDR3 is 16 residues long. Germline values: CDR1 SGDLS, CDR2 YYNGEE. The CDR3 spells CASSVAGTSGDYEQYF. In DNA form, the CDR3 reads TGTGCCAGCAGCGTAGCGGGGACTAGCGGAGACTACGAGCAGTACTTC.

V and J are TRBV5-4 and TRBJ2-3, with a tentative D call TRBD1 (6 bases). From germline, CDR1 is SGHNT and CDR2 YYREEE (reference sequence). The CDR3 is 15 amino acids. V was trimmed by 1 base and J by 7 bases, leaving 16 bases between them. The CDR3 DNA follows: TGTGCCAGCAGCTTGAACCTACCGGGACACTATACGCAGTATTTT. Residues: CASSLNLPGHYTQYF.

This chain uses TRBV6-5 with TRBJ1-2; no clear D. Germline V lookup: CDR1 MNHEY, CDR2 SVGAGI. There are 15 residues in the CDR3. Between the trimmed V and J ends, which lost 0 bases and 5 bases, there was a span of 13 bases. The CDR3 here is CASSYSSTVLYGYTF. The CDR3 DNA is TGTGCCAGCAGTTACTCGAGTACCGTTCTTTATGGCTACACCTTC.

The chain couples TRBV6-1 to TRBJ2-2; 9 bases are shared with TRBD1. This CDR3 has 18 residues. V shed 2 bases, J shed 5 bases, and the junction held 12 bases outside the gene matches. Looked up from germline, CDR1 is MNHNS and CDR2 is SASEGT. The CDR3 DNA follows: TGTGCCAGCAGTGAATTTGGGGCGGGACAGGGACGAACCGGGGAGCTGTTTTTT. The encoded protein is CASSEFGAGQGRTGELFF.